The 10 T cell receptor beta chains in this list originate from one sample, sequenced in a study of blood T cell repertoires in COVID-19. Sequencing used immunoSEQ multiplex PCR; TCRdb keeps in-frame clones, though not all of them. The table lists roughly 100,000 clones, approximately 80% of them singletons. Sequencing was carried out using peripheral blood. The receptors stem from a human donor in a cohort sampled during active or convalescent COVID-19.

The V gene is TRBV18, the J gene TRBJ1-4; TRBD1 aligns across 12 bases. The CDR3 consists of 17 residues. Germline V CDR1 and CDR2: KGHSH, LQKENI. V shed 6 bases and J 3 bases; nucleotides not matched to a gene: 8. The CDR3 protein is CASSPGQGASSNEKLFF. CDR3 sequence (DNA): TGTGCCAGCTCTCCGGGACAGGGGGCTTCCTCTAATGAAAAACTGTTTTTT.

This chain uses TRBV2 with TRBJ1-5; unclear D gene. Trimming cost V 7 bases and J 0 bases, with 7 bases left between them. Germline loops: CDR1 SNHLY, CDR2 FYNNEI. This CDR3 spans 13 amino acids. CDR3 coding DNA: TGTGCCAGCACTTATTATAGCAATCAGCCCCAGCATTTT. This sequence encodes CASTYYSNQPQHF.

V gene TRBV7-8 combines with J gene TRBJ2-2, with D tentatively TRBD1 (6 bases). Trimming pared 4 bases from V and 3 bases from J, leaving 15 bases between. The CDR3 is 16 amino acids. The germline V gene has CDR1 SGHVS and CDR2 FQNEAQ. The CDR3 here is CASSSAQGLDTGELFF. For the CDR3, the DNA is TGTGCCAGCAGCTCTGCCCAGGGGCTGGACACCGGGGAGCTGTTTTTT.

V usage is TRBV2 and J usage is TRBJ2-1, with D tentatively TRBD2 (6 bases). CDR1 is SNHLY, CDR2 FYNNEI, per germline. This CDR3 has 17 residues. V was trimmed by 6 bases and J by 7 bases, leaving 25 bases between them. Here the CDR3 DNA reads TGTGCCAGCAGGCGCAGGACCGCTTCGGGGGAGATGAATGAGCAGTTCTTC. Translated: CASRRRTASGEMNEQFF.

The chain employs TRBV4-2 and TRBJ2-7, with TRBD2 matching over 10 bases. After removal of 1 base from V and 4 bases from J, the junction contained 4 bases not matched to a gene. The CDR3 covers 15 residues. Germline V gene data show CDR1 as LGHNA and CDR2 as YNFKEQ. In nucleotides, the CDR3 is TGTGCCAGCAGCCAAGGGAGCGGGGGGGCATACGAGCAGTACTTC. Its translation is CASSQGSGGAYEQYF.

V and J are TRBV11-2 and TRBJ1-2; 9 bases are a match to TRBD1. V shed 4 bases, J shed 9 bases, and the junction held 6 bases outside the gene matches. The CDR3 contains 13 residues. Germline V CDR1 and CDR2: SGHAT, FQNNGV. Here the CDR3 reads CASSSDRGRSYTF. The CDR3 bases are TGTGCCAGCAGCTCGGACAGGGGAAGAAGCTACACCTTC.

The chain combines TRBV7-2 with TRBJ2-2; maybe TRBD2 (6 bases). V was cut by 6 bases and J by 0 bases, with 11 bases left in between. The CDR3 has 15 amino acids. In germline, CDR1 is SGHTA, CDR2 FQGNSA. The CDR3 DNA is TGTGCCAGCAGATCGACTAGATCGAACACCGGGGAGCTGTTTTTT. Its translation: CASRSTRSNTGELFF.

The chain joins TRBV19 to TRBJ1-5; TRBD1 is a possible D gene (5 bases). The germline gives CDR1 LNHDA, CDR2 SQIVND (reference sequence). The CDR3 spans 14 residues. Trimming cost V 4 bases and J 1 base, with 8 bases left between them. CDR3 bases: TGTGCCAGTAGTAGCCGACAGAGCAATCAGCCCCAGCATTTT. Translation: CASSSRQSNQPQHF.

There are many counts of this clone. The CDR3 reads CASSVVSSYNEQFF. The DNA of the CDR3 is TGTGCCAGCAGCGTAGTGAGCTCCTACAATGAGCAGTTCTTC. V is TRBV9 and J is TRBJ2-1; D not certain. Trimming cost V 0 bases and J 0 bases, with 4 bases left between them. Germline V gives CDR1 SGDLS, CDR2 YYNGEE. CDR3 length: 14 residues.

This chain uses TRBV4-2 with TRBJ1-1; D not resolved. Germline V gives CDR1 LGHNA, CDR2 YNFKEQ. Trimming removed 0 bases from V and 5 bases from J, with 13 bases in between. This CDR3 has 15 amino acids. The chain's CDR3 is CASSQDHYGRTEAFF. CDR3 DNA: TGTGCCAGCAGCCAAGATCACTACGGGAGAACTGAAGCTTTCTTT.